This T cell receptor (beta chain) emerged from a study of graft-versus-host responses after intestinal transplantation. Whole-study context: Multivisceral, liver-intestinal, or isolated intestinal transplants were given to recipients. Tacrolimus plus steroids were given to all recipients for two to three years, preceded by anti-thymocyte globulin induction.

Germline V gives CDR1 LNHDA, CDR2 SQIVND (reference sequence). With 1 base removed from V and 2 bases from J, the gap between germline ends came to 3 bases. This CDR3 comprises 13 residues. TCRdb keeps only in-frame clones here, not all; method: immunoSEQ multiplex PCR. The table records some 45,000 clones, approximately 94% of them present only once. The sequences come from PBMCs, collected about 350 days after intestinal transplant. V gene TRBV19 combines with J gene TRBJ1-5, with D unresolved. This TCR was sampled from a human patient who received an intestinal transplant, so some T cells may come from the graft donor. The CDR3 spells CASSIGRNQPQHF. The CDR3 nucleotides are TGTGCCAGTAGTATAGGCCGCAATCAGCCCCAGCATTTT.